These T cell receptor beta chains were read from a single sample in a study of molecular identifiers for immune sequencing clone quantification. TCRdb ran MiXCR on the PCR reads and lists one entry per CDR3 protein. The sample has about 640,000 distinct CDR3 sequences; 15% to 20% are singletons. Sequencing was performed on naive CD8+ T cells from blood, with Jurkat cell RNA spiked in. The receptors were sampled from a human donor in good health. Some libraries in this study had Jurkat cell RNA spiked in. Both conserved end residues are part of each CDR3. D genes are given only for firm matches. Rows may omit the clone size; those that give it use once, few, many or a size class.

v_call: TRBV5-4
clone_size: .
d_call: .
j_call: TRBJ1-2
cdr3_nt: TGTGCCAGCAGCTTGGCCCAGGGAGCTTACCGGGGCTATGGCTACACCTTC
cdr3_aa: CASSLAQGAYRGYGYTF

v_call: TRBV6-5
clone_size: many
d_call: .
j_call: TRBJ2-7
cdr3_nt: TGTGCCAGCAGTCAGGACATCCGGAGGGAGCAGTACTTC
cdr3_aa: CASSQDIRREQYF

v_call: TRBV28
clone_size: many
d_call: .
j_call: TRBJ2-3
cdr3_nt: TGTGCCAGCAATACGTTGGCGGATACGCAGTATTTT
cdr3_aa: CASNTLADTQYF

v_call: TRBV18
clone_size: many
d_call: TRBD2
j_call: TRBJ2-3
cdr3_nt: TGTGCCAGCTCGACAACTAGCGGGGGGGCATCAGATACGCAGTATTTT
cdr3_aa: CASSTTSGGASDTQYF

v_call: TRBV4-1
clone_size: many
d_call: TRBD2
j_call: TRBJ2-5
cdr3_nt: TGCGCCAGCAGCCAGGACCCTGGGGGGGAAGAGACCCAGTACTTC
cdr3_aa: CASSQDPGGEETQYF

v_call: TRBV12-3/TRBV12-4
clone_size: many
d_call: TRBD1
j_call: TRBJ1-4
cdr3_nt: TGTGCCAGCAGTCCCGAGCAGGGGGCCAATGAAAAACTGTTTTTT
cdr3_aa: CASSPEQGANEKLFF

v_call: TRBV19
clone_size: many
d_call: .
j_call: TRBJ1-4
cdr3_nt: TGTGCCAGTAGTATCACAACCGGAGGACCCCCAAAACTGTTTTTT
cdr3_aa: CASSITTGGPPKLFF

v_call: TRBV20-1
clone_size: many
d_call: TRBD1
j_call: TRBJ1-1
cdr3_nt: TGCAGTGCTGTAATTCCGTATTTCCGGACAGGTAACACTGAAGCTTTCTTT
cdr3_aa: CSAVIPYFRTGNTEAFF

v_call: TRBV12-3/TRBV12-4
clone_size: many
d_call: .
j_call: TRBJ2-5
cdr3_nt: TGTGCCAGCAGTTTCGAATACAGTCTGCAAGAGACCCAGTACTTC
cdr3_aa: CASSFEYSLQETQYF

v_call: TRBV2
clone_size: few
d_call: TRBD1
j_call: TRBJ1-2
cdr3_nt: TGTGCCAGCAGTGAGAGGACAGGGTATGGCTACACCTTC
cdr3_aa: CASSERTGYGYTF

v_call: TRBV6-6
clone_size: .
d_call: .
j_call: TRBJ2-1
cdr3_nt: TGTGCCAGCAGTTACCGGGCGGGATCGGTTGATGAGCAGTTCTTC
cdr3_aa: CASSYRAGSVDEQFF

v_call: TRBV5-3
clone_size: .
d_call: .
j_call: TRBJ2-3
cdr3_nt: TGTGTCAGCAGCTCCGACAGCTACACAGATACGCAGTATTTT
cdr3_aa: CVSSSDSYTDTQYF

v_call: TRBV20-1
clone_size: .
d_call: .
j_call: TRBJ2-7
cdr3_nt: TGCAGTGCTCCGACGACAGACTCCTACGAGCAGTACTTC
cdr3_aa: CSAPTTDSYEQYF

v_call: TRBV27
clone_size: many
d_call: TRBD1
j_call: TRBJ1-1
cdr3_nt: TGTGCCAGCAACCCATTAGGGACAGGGGCGTCCGAAGCTTTCTTT
cdr3_aa: CASNPLGTGASEAFF

v_call: TRBV4-3
clone_size: many
d_call: .
j_call: TRBJ1-1
cdr3_nt: TGCGCCAGCAGCCGAGGAACCAGGAACACTGAAGCTTTCTTT
cdr3_aa: CASSRGTRNTEAFF

v_call: TRBV7-9
clone_size: few
d_call: TRBD2
j_call: TRBJ2-7
cdr3_nt: TGTGCCAGCAGCCAAAGCGGACTAGCGTCCTACGAGCAGTACTTC
cdr3_aa: CASSQSGLASYEQYF

v_call: TRBV20-1
clone_size: many
d_call: .
j_call: TRBJ2-7
cdr3_nt: TGCAGTGCTGGACAGACGACTTCCTACGAGCAGTACTTC
cdr3_aa: CSAGQTTSYEQYF

v_call: TRBV20-1
clone_size: few
d_call: TRBD1
j_call: TRBJ2-7
cdr3_nt: TGCAGTGCTAGAGATGGAAGGGGGCTACCCTACGAGCAGTACTTC
cdr3_aa: CSARDGRGLPYEQYF

v_call: TRBV7-9
clone_size: .
d_call: .
j_call: TRBJ2-5
cdr3_nt: TGTGCCAGCAGCTCCACTCAAGGGACCCAGTACTTC
cdr3_aa: CASSSTQGTQYF

v_call: TRBV10-3
clone_size: many
d_call: TRBD2
j_call: TRBJ2-5
cdr3_nt: TGTGCCATCGCGCCGGGGGGGAGTCAAGAGACCCAGTACTTC
cdr3_aa: CAIAPGGSQETQYF

v_call: TRBV20-1
clone_size: many
d_call: .
j_call: TRBJ2-7
cdr3_nt: TGCAGTGCTAGAGATTTAGGGACAACCTCCTACGAGCAGTACTTC
cdr3_aa: CSARDLGTTSYEQYF